The 26 T cell receptor beta chains below all came from one sample that was sequenced in a study of cytotoxic CD8 clonotypes in ibrutinib-treated CLL. This table comes from immunoSEQ multiplex PCR, and its TCRdb copy is limited to in-frame clones, with some not included. The data show about 14,000 clones, roughly 68% seen once. The sequencing here drew on PBMCs, taken before ibrutinib treatment. All receptors derive from a human donor with chronic lymphocytic leukemia.

This clone was observed once. The chain employs TRBV14 and TRBJ2-1; TRBD2 matches at 11 bases. The CDR3 is made up of 18 amino acids. The J segment lost 8 bases and the V segment lost 0 bases, leaving 12 bases of the junction unmatched. In germline, CDR1 is SGHDN, CDR2 FVKESK. The CDR3 DNA is TGTGCCAGCAGCCAAGAGCCCCCACTAGCGGGGGTTATCGATGAGCAGTTCTTC. Translating gives CASSQEPPLAGVIDEQFF.

The V and J genes are TRBV5-1 and TRBJ2-3, with a possible D match to TRBD1 (6 bases). The germline V gene encodes CDR1 SGHRS and CDR2 YFSETQ. The V gene lost 2 bases and the J gene lost 1 base, with 8 bases spanning the gap. The CDR3 covers 14 residues. The CDR3 nucleotides are TGCGCCAGCAGCTTCGAGGGGGGCACAGATACGCAGTATTTT. Translation gives CASSFEGGTDTQYF.

V is TRBV10-3 and J is TRBJ2-7; no reliable D call. The ends were cut back, 4 bases at V and 3 bases at J, with 13 bases in the middle. The length of the CDR3 is 14 residues. Germline loops: CDR1 ENHRY, CDR2 SYGVKD. The CDR3 is CAISAHSRVYEQYF. The CDR3 nucleotides are TGTGCCATCAGTGCGCACTCACGCGTCTACGAGCAGTACTTC.

The chain is built from TRBV11-3 and TRBJ2-3, with D perhaps matching TRBD1 (6 bases). The CDR3 consists of 12 residues. The germline CDR1 and CDR2 sequences are SGHNT and YENEEA. Trimming cost V 3 bases and J 5 bases, with 6 bases left between them. The CDR3 sequence is CASSFRGDTQYF. CDR3 in DNA: TGTGCCAGCAGCTTCAGGGGAGATACGCAGTATTTT.

This clone was counted only a few times. The chain employs TRBV11-3 and TRBJ1-3, with D possibly TRBD1 on 5 matching bases. Looked up from germline, CDR1 is SGHNT and CDR2 is YENEEA. The V and J ends lost 5 bases and 7 bases respectively, with 9 bases between them. CDR3 length: 12 residues. The CDR3 coding sequence is TGTGCCAGCAGCATACAGGAGAACACCATATATTTT. This translates into CASSIQENTIYF.

The V and J genes are TRBV10-2 and TRBJ1-1; D is perhaps TRBD1 (5 bases). The germline V and J ends were trimmed by 6 bases and 5 bases, with 10 bases remaining between them. Germline-derived CDR1 and CDR2 are WSHSY and SAAADI. The CDR3 covers 12 residues. CDR3: CASSPTVTEAFF. In nucleotides, the CDR3 is TGCGCCAGCAGCCCGACAGTAACTGAAGCTTTCTTT.

The chain couples TRBV18 to TRBJ1-1; D not certain. The V gene's germline CDR1 is KGHSH and CDR2 LQKENI. The CDR3 extends over 14 amino acids. V gave up 2 bases and J gave up 3 bases, with 10 bases separating them. CDR3 protein: CASSPSELHTEAFF. In nucleotides, the CDR3 is TGTGCCAGCTCACCATCGGAGCTCCACACTGAAGCTTTCTTT.

CDR3 nucleotide sequence: TGTGCCAGTAGTGTGTGGGGCTCTGGAAACACCATATATTTT. Protein sequence: CASSVWGSGNTIYF. The chain carries TRBV19 and TRBJ1-3; D uncertain. Germline V gene data show CDR1 as LNHDA and CDR2 as SQIVND (reference sequence). The V gene lost 5 bases and the J gene lost 0 bases, with 8 bases spanning the gap. The CDR3 totals 14 residues.

V usage is TRBV6-5 and J usage is TRBJ1-2, with D possibly matching TRBD1 (5 bases). The V gene lost 5 bases and the J gene lost 4 bases, with 14 bases spanning the gap. The CDR3 contains 14 residues. Per the germline V gene, CDR1 is MNHEY and CDR2 is SVGAGI. The CDR3 nucleotides are TGTGCCAGCAGTGCCCGCGGGGCTTTCTATGGCTACACCTTC. This encodes CASSARGAFYGYTF.

The CDR3 DNA reads as TGTGCCAGCAGCCGGGACAGATACTATGGCTACACCTTC. Amino acids: CASSRDRYYGYTF. The chain has TRBV6-5 and TRBJ1-2; 7 nucleotides agree with TRBD1. V lost 6 bases, J lost 3 bases, and 4 bases stayed unmatched. The germline CDR1 and CDR2 sequences are MNHEY and SVGAGI. The CDR3 is made up of 13 amino acids.

This rearrangement joins TRBV7-2 to TRBJ2-7; perhaps TRBD1 as D (6 bases). Trimming stripped 5 bases from V and 0 bases from J, with 11 bases between. The CDR3 runs 14 residues. The germline V gene has CDR1 SGHTA and CDR2 FQGNSA. CDR3 DNA: TGTGCCAGCAGCAGGGGGTCTAGCTCCTACGAGCAGTACTTC. Encoded protein: CASSRGSSSYEQYF.

This clone came up a few times. CDR3 nucleotide sequence: TGTGCCAGCAGCATGGGGTTTGAGCAGTACGTC. The encoded protein is CASSMGFEQYV. The chain combines TRBV11-2 with TRBJ2-7; D uncertain. Germline V CDR1 and CDR2: SGHAT, FQNNGV. The CDR3 loop spans 11 amino acids. V lost 5 bases and J lost 7, with 9 bases in between.

This sequence joins TRBV30 and TRBJ2-5; either TRBD1 or TRBD2 may fit D (6 bases each). The CDR3 runs to 14 residues. CDR1 and CDR2 from the germline V gene are GTSNPN and SVGIG (reference sequence). Between the trimmed V and J ends, which lost 1 base and 5 bases, there was a span of 14 bases. This chain's CDR3 is CAWSGAGGGETQYF. The CDR3 bases are TGTGCCTGGAGTGGGGCTGGAGGGGGGGAGACCCAGTACTTC. Full variable domain (rest looked up from reference TRBV30 and TRBJ2-5): SQTIHQWPATLVQPVGSPLSLECTVEGTSNPNLYWYRQAAGRGLQLLFYSVGIGQISSEVPQNLSASRPQDRQFILSSKKLLLSDSGFYLCAWSGAGGGETQYFGPGTRLLVL.

This chain joins TRBV15 and TRBJ2-1; TRBD1 agrees at 8 bases. The CDR3 loop spans 16 amino acids. Unmatched junction bases numbered 15, after V lost 5 bases and J lost 9 bases. Germline V gene lookup returns CDR1 LNHNV and CDR2 YYDKDF (reference sequence). The CDR3: CATSRGGTGGSGEQFF. CDR3 bases: TGTGCCACCAGCCGGGGAGGAACAGGGGGTAGCGGTGAGCAGTTCTTC.

The chain uses TRBV27 and TRBJ2-5; 13 bases line up with TRBD2. J was trimmed by 7 bases and V by 4 bases; bases with no gene match: 6. This CDR3 comprises 15 residues. Germline CDR1 is MNHEY and CDR2 is SMNVEV (reference sequence). CDR3 region: CASSSRTSGGGTQYF. CDR3 nucleotide sequence: TGTGCCAGCAGTTCCCGGACTAGCGGGGGAGGGACCCAGTACTTC.

V is TRBV29-1 and J is TRBJ2-1, with 7 bases that match TRBD2. The trim removed 0 bases at V and 4 bases at J, leaving 9 bases unmatched. Looked up from germline, CDR1 is SQVTM and CDR2 is ANQGSEA. There are 16 residues in the CDR3. The CDR3 DNA reads TGCAGCGTTGAAGATCGGGCGGGAGTGGGGTACAATGAGCAGTTCTTC. It is translated as CSVEDRAGVGYNEQFF.

The chain is built from TRBV27 and TRBJ2-1; 13 nucleotides match TRBD2. Germline CDR1 and CDR2: MNHEY and SMNVEV (reference sequence). The CDR3 is 14 residues long. The V and J ends lost 8 bases and 4 bases, in that order; junction bases with no gene match: 2. The CDR3 nucleotides are TGTGCCAGCTGGACTAGCGGGAGATACAATGAGCAGTTCTTC. Translation: CASWTSGRYNEQFF.

The chain combines TRBV27 with TRBJ1-2; a possible D gene is TRBD1 (5 bases). The CDR3 length is 15 residues. Germline V CDR1 and CDR2: MNHEY, SMNVEV (reference sequence). Trimming pared 3 bases from V and 4 bases from J, leaving 15 bases between. The CDR3 protein is CASSLQGAGPYGYTF. DNA for the CDR3: TGTGCCAGCAGTTTGCAGGGCGCAGGCCCCTATGGCTACACCTTC.

This clone was seen only once. The chain is built from TRBV28 and TRBJ2-7; 12 bases agree with TRBD2. V was clipped by 3 bases and J by 4 bases; unmatched bases: 10. Per germline, CDR1 MDHEN and CDR2 SYDVKM. The CDR3 covers 17 residues. CDR3 nucleotides: TGTGCCAGCAGTTTCCCGCTAGCGGGAGGGAGGAATTACGAGCAGTACTTC. Amino acids: CASSFPLAGGRNYEQYF. Filled out from reference TRBV28 and TRBJ2-7, the complete variable domain reads DVKVTQSSRYLVKRTGEKVFLECVQDMDHENMFWYRQDPGLGLRLIYFSYDVKMKEKGDIPEGYSVSREKKERFSLILESASTNQTSMYLCASSFPLAGGRNYEQYFGPGTRLTVT.

The chain carries TRBV20-1 and TRBJ1-1, with D unresolved. The ends were cut back, 0 bases at V and 10 bases at J, with 9 bases in the middle. This CDR3 region has 11 residues. Germline V gene data show CDR1 as DFQATT and CDR2 as SNEGSKA (reference sequence). In nucleotides, the CDR3 is TGCAGTGCTAGAGATCCGCCTAGAGCTTTCTTT. Its translation: CSARDPPRAFF.

Within the sample, this clone is medium-sized. This chain joins TRBV5-4 and TRBJ1-2; no firm D call. V dropped 1 base and J dropped 7 bases, with 11 bases sitting between them. Germline-derived CDR1 and CDR2 are SGHNT and YYREEE (reference sequence). This CDR3 has 13 residues. This chain's CDR3 is CASSLPRVGGYTF. The CDR3 region has the DNA TGTGCCAGCAGCTTGCCGAGGGTGGGTGGCTACACCTTC.

The CDR3 reads CASSSTGSPQETQYF. DNA of the CDR3: TGTGCCAGCAGTTCTACGGGGTCCCCCCAAGAGACCCAGTACTTC. The rearrangement links TRBV6-5 to TRBJ2-5, with a tentative D call TRBD2 (5 bases). V was pared by 4 bases and J by 1 base, with 13 bases between. The length of the CDR3 is 15 residues. Germline V gene sequence: CDR1 MNHEY, CDR2 SVGAGI.

The chain has TRBV25-1 and TRBJ1-4, with TRBD1 matching over 8 bases. The germline gives CDR1 MGHDK, CDR2 SYGVNS. The CDR3 has 15 amino acids. Unmatched junction bases numbered 9, after V lost 4 bases and J lost 8 bases. CDR3 loop: CASSAIGQGEEKLFF. The CDR3 bases are TGTGCCAGCAGTGCAATCGGACAGGGCGAAGAAAAACTGTTTTTT.

The rearrangement links TRBV27 to TRBJ1-5, with D perhaps matching TRBD1 (6 bases). Germline-derived CDR1 and CDR2 are MNHEY and SMNVEV (reference sequence). V shed 5 bases and J shed 7 bases, with 12 bases lying between them. The CDR3 extends over 13 amino acids. In nucleotides, the CDR3 is TGTGCCAGCAGTGGGGGCGTCAGGCAGCCCCAGCATTTT. It codes for CASSGGVRQPQHF.

The chain employs TRBV28 and TRBJ2-1; D not resolved. The germline CDR1 and CDR2 sequences are MDHEN and SYDVKM. The CDR3 consists of 13 residues. V shed 3 bases and J shed 9 bases, with 12 bases lying between them. The CDR3 is CASSFLVESEQFF. CDR3 DNA: TGTGCCAGCAGTTTCCTCGTCGAGAGTGAGCAGTTCTTC.

This clone was counted a few times. The junction does not match germline at one end; this may be a read error. The V gene is TRBV30, the J gene TRBJ2-7; D may correspond to TRBD1 or TRBD2 (5 bases each). CDR3 length equals 12 residues. Per the germline V gene, CDR1 is GTSNPN and CDR2 is SVGIG (reference sequence). CDR3 protein: CAWGYPEGSLGF. Written as DNA, the CDR3 is TGTGCCTGGGGGTATCCCGAGGGGAGCCTTGGATTC.